This entry features one T cell receptor (beta chain) sequence. Its specific antigen is unknown. Base qualities were left out, and no much larger clone turns up one base away. Every donor in the study was a healthy Caucasian. The twin cohort comprised three pairs of female monozygotic twins, all aged about 18 to 30 years. Positive isolation kits from Invitrogen were used to isolate the CD4+ and CD8+ T cell populations. CDR1 and CDR2, per the germline V gene, are SGHRS and YFSETQ. V is shortened by 0 bases, J by 0 bases, and the region joining them spans 13 bases. Reading from cysteine to phenylalanine, the CDR3 counts 16 amino acids. Only the CDR3 portion is preserved as DNA: 48 bases, with reading frame beginning at the first base. To prepare the library, 5' RACE was applied. Sequencing relied on an Illumina HiSeq 2000. Template switching added a universal primer binding site, and the final cDNA carried a unique molecular identifier that allowed TCR cDNA molecules to be counted accurately. First-strand cDNA for TCR alpha and beta chains was synthesized from specific primers in the conserved constant-segment region. To control for contamination, each cDNA library was double barcoded with a SMART-Mk sample barcode plus Illumina barcodes. Two successive PCR steps introduced TruSeq adapter sequences along with Illumina sample barcodes. TCR alpha and beta cDNA libraries were sequenced on the Illumina HiSeq platform with custom primers. In the paper's pipeline: Raw reads were processed with MiGEC to extract unique molecular identifiers, and MiXCR was used to determine CDR3 positions. Recombination models were inferred per individual with the repgenHMM and IGoR tools using an EM algorithm. Shared clonotypes were analyzed with the tcR package in R, and sharing was normalized by the product of cloneset sizes. Out-of-frame nonproductive sequences were analyzed to study raw recombination free of thymic and clonal selection effects. TCRdb reprocessing: public reads trimmed at Q25 with fastp, clones called with MiXCR, in-frame beta chains kept. Each entry merges the rows of one CDR3 protein and shows their most common DNA and genes. These V and J calls rely on TCRdb rather than the paper's analysis. In all, the sample holds some 320,000 distinct CDR3 sequences, and roughly an eighth of those were seen once. Approximately 7.5% of the sample is in the top ten clones.

This entry belongs to a study of identical twins listed by TCRdb under 2016. At the level of the whole study: The study deep-sequenced TCR alpha and beta repertoires from monozygotic twins, unrelated adults of various ages and cord blood to test whether fetal clonotypes persist. To rule out contamination, the twin experiments were replicated at different times with different library preparation protocols. Study-wide findings and limitations: Invariant T cells such as MAIT and iNKT could partly confound zero-insertion analyses, although diverse VJ usage argued against such confounding for most clonotypes. Out-of-frame TCR alpha sequences shared between twins showed an excess of low generation-probability sequences compared with coincidental sharing between unrelated individuals. Fewer insertions were carried by abundant cord blood beta clonotypes; a weaker similar trend was observed in young adult naive repertoires, while no such trend was observed in memory repertoires. In beta out-of-frame sequences, excess twin sharing was weaker, because having fewer shared sequences lowered the signal-to-noise ratio. Recombination models systematically underestimated out-of-frame TCR alpha sharing in monozygotic twins but agreed with sharing between unrelated individuals. Because the same donors could not be followed over many years, the conclusions relied on cross-sectional statistical analysis.

These data also featured in a second study, about yellow fever vaccine responses in identical twins. Drawing on the second study: The T cell response to vaccination in identical twins was reported by the authors to appear partly convergent and partly personalized. In identical twins, the study followed T cell clones that responded to the vaccine with precision.

The V gene is TRBV5-1 and the J gene is TRBJ2-7; the D gene is perhaps TRBD1 or TRBD2, as each covers 5 bases. The sequence was collected from a woman aged 18-29 years in good health. Sequenced input: CD8+ T cells sorted from blood. The bases are TGCGCCAGCAGCTTGGAAGTTCCAGGGAGCTCCTACGAGCAGTACTTC. It is translated as CASSLEVPGSSYEQYF. The CDR3, completed at both ends by the reference TRBV5-1 and TRBJ2-7 genes, gives the full variable domain KAGVTQTPRYLIKTRGQQVTLSCSPISGHRSVSWYQQTPGQGLQFLFEYFSETQRNKGNFPGRFSGRQFSNSRSEMNVSTLELGDSALYLCASSLEVPGSSYEQYFGPGTRLTVT.